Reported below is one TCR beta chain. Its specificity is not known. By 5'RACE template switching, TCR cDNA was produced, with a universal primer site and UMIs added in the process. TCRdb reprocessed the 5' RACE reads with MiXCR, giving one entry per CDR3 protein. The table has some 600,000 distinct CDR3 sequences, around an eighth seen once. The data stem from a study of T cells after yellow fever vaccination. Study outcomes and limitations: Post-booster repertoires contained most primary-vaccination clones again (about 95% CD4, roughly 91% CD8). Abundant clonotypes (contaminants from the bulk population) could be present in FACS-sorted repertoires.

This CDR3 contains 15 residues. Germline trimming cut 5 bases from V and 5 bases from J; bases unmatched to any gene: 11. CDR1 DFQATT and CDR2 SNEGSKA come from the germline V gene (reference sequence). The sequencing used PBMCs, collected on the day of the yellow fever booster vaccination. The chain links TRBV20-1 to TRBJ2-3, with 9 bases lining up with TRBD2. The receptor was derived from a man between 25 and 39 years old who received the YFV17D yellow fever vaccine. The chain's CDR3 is CSAPSLAGVGDTQYF. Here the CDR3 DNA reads TGCAGTGCTCCCTCTTTAGCGGGAGTTGGAGATACGCAGTATTTT.